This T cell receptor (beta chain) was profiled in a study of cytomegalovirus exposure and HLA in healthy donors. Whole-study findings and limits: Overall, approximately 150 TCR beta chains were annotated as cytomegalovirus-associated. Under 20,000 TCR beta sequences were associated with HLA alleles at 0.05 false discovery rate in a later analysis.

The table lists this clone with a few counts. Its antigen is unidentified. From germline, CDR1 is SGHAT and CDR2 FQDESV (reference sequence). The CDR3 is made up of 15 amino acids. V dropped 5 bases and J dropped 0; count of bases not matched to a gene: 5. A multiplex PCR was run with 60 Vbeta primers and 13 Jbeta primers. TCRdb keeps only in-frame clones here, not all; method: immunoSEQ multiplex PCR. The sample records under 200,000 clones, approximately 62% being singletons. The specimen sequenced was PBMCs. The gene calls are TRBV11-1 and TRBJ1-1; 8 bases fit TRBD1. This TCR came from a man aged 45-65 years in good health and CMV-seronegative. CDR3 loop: CASSVDRVMNTEAFF. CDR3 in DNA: TGTGCCAGCAGCGTGGACAGGGTAATGAACACTGAAGCTTTCTTT.